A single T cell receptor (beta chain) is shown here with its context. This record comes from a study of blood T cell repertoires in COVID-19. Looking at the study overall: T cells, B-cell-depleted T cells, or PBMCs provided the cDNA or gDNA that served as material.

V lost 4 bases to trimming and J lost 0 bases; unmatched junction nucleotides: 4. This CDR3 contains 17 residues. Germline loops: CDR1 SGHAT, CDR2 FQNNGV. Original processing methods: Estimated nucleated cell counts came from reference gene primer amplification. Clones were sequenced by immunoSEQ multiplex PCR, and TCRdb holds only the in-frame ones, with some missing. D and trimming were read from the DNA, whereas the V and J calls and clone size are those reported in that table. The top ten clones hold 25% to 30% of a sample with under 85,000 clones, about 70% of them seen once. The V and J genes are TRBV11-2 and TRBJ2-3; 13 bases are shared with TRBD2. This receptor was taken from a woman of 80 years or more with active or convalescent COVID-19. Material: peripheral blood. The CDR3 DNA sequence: TGTGCCAGCAGCTCGGGACTAGCGGGGTCTAGCACAGATACGCAGTATTTT. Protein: CASSSGLAGSSTDTQYF.